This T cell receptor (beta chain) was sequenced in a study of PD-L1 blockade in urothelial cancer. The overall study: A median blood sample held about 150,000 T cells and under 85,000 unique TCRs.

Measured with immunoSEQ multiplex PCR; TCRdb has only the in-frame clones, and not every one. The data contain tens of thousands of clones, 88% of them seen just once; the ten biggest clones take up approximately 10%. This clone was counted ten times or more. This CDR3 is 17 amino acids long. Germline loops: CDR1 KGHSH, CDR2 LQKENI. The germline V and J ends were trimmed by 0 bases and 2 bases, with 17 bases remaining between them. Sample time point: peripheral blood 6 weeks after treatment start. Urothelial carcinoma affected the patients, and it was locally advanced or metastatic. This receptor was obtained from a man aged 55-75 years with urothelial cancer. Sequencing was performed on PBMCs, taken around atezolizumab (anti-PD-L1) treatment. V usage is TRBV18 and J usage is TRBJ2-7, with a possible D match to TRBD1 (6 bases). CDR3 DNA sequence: TGTGCCAGCTCACCACCGGAATACTCAGGGGTGCCCTACGAGCAGTACTTC. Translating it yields CASSPPEYSGVPYEQYF. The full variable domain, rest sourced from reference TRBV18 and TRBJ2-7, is NAGVMQNPRHLVRRRGQEARLRCSPMKGHSHVYWYRQLPEEGLKFMVYLQKENIIDESGMPKERFSAEFPKEGPSILRIQQVVRGDSAAYFCASSPPEYSGVPYEQYFGPGTRLTVT.